This T cell receptor (beta chain) was found in a study of T cells in Graves' hyperthyroidism and ophthalmopathy. The wider study: Peripheral blood was drawn at first diagnosis, prior to all treatment.

Exclusion criteria comprised uncontrolled infection, other autoimmune disease, pregnancy or lactation. RNA transcripts gave rise to amplified TCR beta CDR3 regions. HTBI primers were used for first-round RT-PCR of the TCR CDR3. TCRdb re-called the multiplex PCR reads with MiXCR, one entry per CDR3 protein. The repertoire holds around 690,000 distinct CDR3 sequences, around 21% seen once, with 34% in the top ten. This clonotype was observed a few times. Germline lookup yields CDR1 SQVTM and CDR2 ANQGSEA. This CDR3 has 15 residues. The J segment lost 4 bases and the V segment lost 4 bases, leaving 7 bases of the junction unmatched.

This receptor was identified in a man aged 30 to 39 with Graves' ophthalmopathy. The rearrangement joins TRBV29-1 to TRBJ2-7, with 13 bases that match TRBD2. Source material: blood. CDR3 sequence: CSVAPWTSGSYEQYF. In nucleotides, the CDR3 is TGCAGCGTTGCCCCATGGACTAGCGGGAGTTACGAGCAGTACTTC.